The next 23 T cell receptor beta chains were all read from a single sample in a study of shared clonotypes between healthy human individuals. CD45RO-negative cells were positively selected for CCR7, leaving out terminally differentiated effector memory CD45RA+ cells. Measured with immunoSEQ multiplex PCR; TCRdb has only the in-frame clones, and not every one. The profile shows some 2 million clones, about 95% of them singletons. The sequenced material came from naive CD8+ T cells sorted from blood. The receptors were gathered from a man aged 18 to 29 in good health.

The chain has TRBV4-1 and TRBJ2-7; TRBD1 agrees at 10 bases. CDR1 and CDR2 (germline): MGHRA, YSYEKL. The V and J ends lost 3 bases and 2 bases, in that order; junction bases with no gene match: 7. The CDR3 spans 16 residues. The CDR3 DNA reads TGCGCCAGCAGCCAGGTCCCCGGGACAGGGGCCTACGAGCAGTACTTC. Its translation: CASSQVPGTGAYEQYF.

The chain carries TRBV6-5 and TRBJ2-7, with D hard to call. The germline CDR1 and CDR2 sequences are MNHEY and SVGAGI. There are 13 residues in the CDR3. V was clipped by 0 bases and J by 6 bases, with 9 bases between them. The DNA for the CDR3 is TGTGCCAGCAGTTACTCGGACCTAACCGAGCAGTACTTC. It is translated as CASSYSDLTEQYF.

The chain carries TRBV9 and TRBJ2-7, with D perhaps matching TRBD1 or TRBD2 (5 bases each). This CDR3 is 15 amino acids long. Trimming stripped 4 bases from V and 1 base from J, with 15 bases between. The germline V gene has CDR1 SGDLS and CDR2 YYNGEE. CDR3 region: CASSPDPGPSYEQYF. The CDR3 DNA sequence: TGTGCCAGCAGCCCGGACCCGGGACCATCCTACGAGCAGTACTTC. Based on the CDR3 plus reference TRBV9 and TRBJ2-7, the full variable domain is DSGVTQTPKHLITATGQRVTLRCSPRSGDLSVYWYQQSLDQGLQFLIQYYNGEERAKGNILERFSAQQFPDLHSELNLSSLELGDSALYFCASSPDPGPSYEQYFGPGTRLTVT.

The V and J genes are TRBV27 and TRBJ1-2, with TRBD1 as a possible D gene (5 bases). The CDR3 has 15 amino acids. Germline values: CDR1 MNHEY, CDR2 SMNVEV (reference sequence). Deletions cut 6 bases from V and 5 bases from J, with 19 bases between. The CDR3 bases are TGTGCCAGCAGCTGGGCGGGGCAGGGTCGATATGGCTACACCTTC. It encodes CASSWAGQGRYGYTF.

The rearrangement links TRBV4-2 to TRBJ2-5; the match to TRBD1 covers 11 bases. Losses at the gene ends were 3 bases for V and 1 base for J; bases not matched to a gene: 7. The CDR3 sequence is 17 residues long. Germline V gene lookup returns CDR1 LGHNA and CDR2 YNFKEQ. The CDR3 loop is CASSHLVGTGGQETQYF. CDR3 nucleotides: TGTGCCAGCAGCCATCTCGTGGGGACAGGGGGCCAAGAGACCCAGTACTTC.

CDR3 sequence: CSAARTANEKLFF. CDR3 nucleotides: TGCAGCGCTGCGAGGACAGCAAATGAAAAACTGTTTTTT. This chain uses TRBV29-1 with TRBJ1-4, with D possibly matching TRBD1 (6 bases). The V end was cut by 7 bases, the J end by 5 bases, with 14 bases between. This CDR3 region has 13 residues. The V gene's germline CDR1 is SQVTM and CDR2 ANQGSEA.

The CDR3 DNA sequence: TGTGCCACCAGCAGAGAAAGGGACATCCATACCGGGGAGCTGTTTTTT. It encodes CATSRERDIHTGELFF. The rearrangement links TRBV15 to TRBJ2-2; maybe TRBD1 (6 bases). V was pared by 0 bases and J by 5 bases, with 13 bases between. Germline V gives CDR1 LNHNV, CDR2 YYDKDF (reference sequence). This CDR3 region has 16 residues.

V is TRBV5-1 and J is TRBJ2-5; 11 positions match TRBD2. The junction had 5 bases not matched to a gene; V was cut back by 0 bases and J by 4 bases. The germline CDR1 and CDR2 sequences are SGHRS and YFSETQ. The CDR3 contains 16 residues. The CDR3 sequence is CASSLVSGRAAETQYF. In nucleotides, the CDR3 is TGCGCCAGCAGCTTGGTTAGCGGGAGGGCCGCAGAGACCCAGTACTTC.

The J gene is TRBJ2-1, the V gene TRBV15; 11 nucleotides agree with TRBD2. With V trimmed by 3 bases and J by 3 bases, 4 bases remained unmatched. Germline lookup yields CDR1 LNHNV and CDR2 YYDKDF (reference sequence). The CDR3 runs to 16 residues. Here the CDR3 reads CATSSTLAGGYNEQFF. The CDR3 DNA sequence: TGTGCCACCAGCAGCACCCTAGCGGGGGGCTACAATGAGCAGTTCTTC.

This clone showed up just a few times. The junction departs from germline at one end; a sequencing error may be responsible. The V and J genes are TRBV30 and TRBJ1-3, with D hard to call. The CDR3 runs 15 residues. Germline-derived CDR1 and CDR2 are GTSNPN and SVGIG (reference sequence). Here the CDR3 reads CAWSVRVASRNTIYF. The CDR3 bases are TGTGCCTGGAGTGTACGAGTGGCCTCTAGAAACACCATATATTTT.

In this sample, this clone turned up once. The chain joins TRBV28 to TRBJ1-5, with D unresolved. V lost 4 bases and J lost 1, with 14 bases in between. Germline CDR1 MDHEN, CDR2 SYDVKM. The CDR3 consists of 16 residues. The CDR3 region is CASSSAWEKSNQPQHF. CDR3 nucleotide sequence: TGTGCCAGCAGTTCAGCGTGGGAGAAGAGCAATCAGCCCCAGCATTTT.

Comments on this clone: The sample carries other DNA sequences with the same CDR3. The chain is built from TRBV5-1 and TRBJ2-7, with D possibly being TRBD2 (5 bases). The CDR3 contains 14 residues. Germline values: CDR1 SGHRS, CDR2 YFSETQ. Trimming shortened V by 4 bases and J by 4 bases, and 15 bases separated the two germline ends. The CDR3 nucleotides read TGCGCCAGCAGCCCAGGCACCGGGAATTACGAGCAGTACTTC. Protein product: CASSPGTGNYEQYF.

A word on this clone: Distinct nucleotide sequences in the sample also encode this CDR3. This sequence joins TRBV19 and TRBJ1-1, with D uncertain. Germline CDR1 and CDR2: LNHDA and SQIVND (reference sequence). This CDR3 comprises 13 residues. With 3 bases removed from V and 3 bases from J, the gap between germline ends came to 8 bases. In DNA, the CDR3 is TGTGCCAGTAGTATTATTGGGTACACTGAAGCTTTCTTT. This codes for CASSIIGYTEAFF.

This sequence joins TRBV5-1 and TRBJ2-7; D uncertain. The ends were cut back, 1 base at V and 3 bases at J, with 14 bases in the middle. CDR3 size: 15 residues. From germline, CDR1 is SGHRS and CDR2 YFSETQ. The CDR3, as DNA: TGCGCCAGCAGCTTGAACAGCCCTAAAGGCTACGAGCAGTACTTC. Its translation: CASSLNSPKGYEQYF.

The V and J genes are TRBV7-2 and TRBJ2-2; the D gene is possibly TRBD2 (5 bases). V dropped 0 bases and J dropped 3 bases, with 8 bases sitting between them. Germline V gives CDR1 SGHTA, CDR2 FQGNSA. The CDR3 totals 15 residues. The CDR3 coding sequence is TGTGCCAGCAGCTTAGCGGGAGTCGACACCGGGGAGCTGTTTTTT. Amino acid sequence: CASSLAGVDTGELFF.

This sequence joins TRBV5-5 and TRBJ1-1, with TRBD1 matching over 7 bases. This CDR3 has 14 amino acids. The V gene's germline CDR1 is SGHKS and CDR2 YYEKEE (reference sequence). V dropped 2 bases and J dropped 7; count of bases not matched to a gene: 8. This CDR3 is CASSFTDREGEAFF. The CDR3 nucleotides are TGTGCCAGCAGCTTCACAGACAGGGAGGGTGAAGCTTTCTTT. Supplemented by reference TRBV5-5 and TRBJ1-1, the full variable domain reads DAGVTQSPTHLIKTRGQQVTLRCSPISGHKSVSWYQQVLGQGPQFIFQYYEKEERGRGNFPDRFSARQFPNYSSELNVNALLLGDSALYLCASSFTDREGEAFFGQGTRLTVV.

The chain couples TRBV7-9 to TRBJ2-3, with D uncertain. The CDR3 has 15 residues. The ends were cut back, 3 bases at V and 3 bases at J, with 13 bases in the middle. Germline CDR1 SEHNR, CDR2 FQNEAQ (reference sequence). CDR3: CASSFYETETDTQYF. The DNA of the CDR3 is TGTGCCAGCAGCTTCTACGAGACCGAGACAGATACGCAGTATTTT.

In its sample, this clone was seen once. The V and J genes are TRBV6-6 and TRBJ2-4; tentatively, D is TRBD1 or TRBD2 (5 bases each). V lost 7 bases and J lost 8, with 12 bases in between. The CDR3 has 12 amino acids. In germline, CDR1 is MNHNY, CDR2 SVGAGI (reference sequence). Here the CDR3 reads CASTTGPDIQYF. In nucleotides, the CDR3 is TGTGCCAGCACCACGGGGCCGGACATTCAGTACTTC.

This clone occurred once. This sequence joins TRBV5-5 and TRBJ1-3; D ambiguous. This CDR3 region has 15 residues. CDR1 is SGHKS, CDR2 YYEKEE, per germline (reference sequence). V lost 4 bases to trimming and J lost 0 bases, with 11 bases between them. The CDR3 bases are TGTGCCAGCAGCCCCGGACCGAACTCTGGAAACACCATATATTTT. It encodes CASSPGPNSGNTIYF.

The chain's CDR3 is CASSKTGLLAGVLNEQFF. CDR3 DNA sequence: TGTGCCAGCAGTAAAACGGGCCTGCTAGCGGGAGTTTTAAATGAGCAGTTCTTC. This chain connects TRBV7-9 to TRBJ2-1; 10 bases match TRBD2. Trimming took 6 bases from V and 7 from J; bases not matched to a gene: 18. The CDR3 loop spans 18 amino acids. Germline V gene lookup returns CDR1 SEHNR and CDR2 FQNEAQ (reference sequence).

CDR3 sequence (DNA): TGCGCCAGCAGCCAAGATATCGCGGTGGACTATGGCTACACCTTC. Its translation: CASSQDIAVDYGYTF. The V and J genes are TRBV4-3 and TRBJ1-2; D call uncertain. The germline V gene encodes CDR1 LGHNA and CDR2 YSLEER. The germline V and J ends were trimmed by 0 bases and 3 bases, with 11 bases remaining between them. The CDR3 runs to 15 residues.

This chain connects TRBV2 to TRBJ2-7; D ambiguous. Trimming cost V 5 bases and J 1 base, with 9 bases left between them. Germline V CDR1 and CDR2: SNHLY, FYNNEI. This CDR3 is 13 amino acids long. CDR3 residues: CASSWTVSYEQYF. CDR3 coding DNA: TGTGCCAGCAGTTGGACGGTTTCCTACGAGCAGTACTTC.

The chain carries TRBV2 and TRBJ2-2; 7 bases match TRBD1. There are 15 residues in the CDR3. From germline, CDR1 is SNHLY and CDR2 FYNNEI. The V segment lost 6 bases and the J segment 0 bases; nucleotides outside the gene matches: 4. As DNA, the CDR3 is TGTGCCAGCAGCTACAGGGGCCCGAACACCGGGGAGCTGTTTTTT. Its protein is CASSYRGPNTGELFF.